This T cell receptor beta chain was profiled in a study of T cells after posttransplantation cyclophosphamide. Overall study findings and caveats: Later blood repertoires were often dominated by clones from the donor CD8+ memory compartment. Skin or GI-infiltrating T cells shared few TRB sequences with blood. Recipient CMV seropositivity and CMV reactivation strongly tracked TRB clonality.

The data were produced by immunoSEQ multiplex PCR, yet TCRdb's version contains in-frame clones alone and is incomplete. The sample contains about 3,700 clones, more than 70% of which appear only once. With regard to this clone: Antigen unknown.

CDR3 length: 12 amino acids. With 4 bases removed from V and 2 bases from J, the gap between germline ends came to 6 bases. Germline CDR1 reads MGHDK; CDR2 reads SYGVNS. Sampled 1 year posttransplant, controls received myeloablative marrow transplants, methotrexate and a calcineurin inhibitor. The V call is TRBV25-1, the J call TRBJ2-7; D may be TRBD1 (5 bases). The receptor was derived from a female patient in her fifties or sixties who received an allogeneic stem cell transplant from an unrelated donor, was CMV-positive, and had acute and chronic GVHD. These T cells may partly come from the graft donor. The sequencing used PBMCs, collected after allogeneic stem cell transplant with calcineurin inhibitor and methotrexate. This CDR3 is CASSVTAYEQYF. The CDR3 DNA reads TGTGCCAGCAGTGTGACAGCCTACGAGCAGTACTTC.